Shown below are 30 T cell receptor beta chains from a single sample sequenced in a study of T-cell memory formation after mild COVID-19. One entry per CDR3 protein, called by TCRdb with MiXCR from the 5' RACE reads. The data hold roughly 450,000 distinct CDR3 sequences, with approximately 18% observed a single time. Sequenced input: PBMCs or a T cell subset sorted from them (not recorded which). The receptors stem from an adult woman who had mild COVID-19 (a few samples of this study predate the infection). Cell type and time point are not known.

This clonotype showed up just a few times. The chain employs TRBV24-1 and TRBJ2-7; D not resolved. The CDR3 contains 13 residues. V was pared by 1 base and J by 3 bases, with 6 bases between. Germline CDR1 and CDR2: KGHDR and SFDVKD. CDR3 region: CATSDFNNYEQYF. The CDR3 coding sequence is TGTGCCACCAGTGATTTTAATAACTACGAGCAGTACTTC.

This clonotype has more than one count but fewer than ten. V and J are TRBV3-1 and TRBJ2-4; possibly TRBD1 or TRBD2 for D (5 bases each). This CDR3 is built from 16 residues. Germline V gene lookup returns CDR1 LGHDT and CDR2 YNNKEL (reference sequence). V was shortened by 4 bases and J by 8 bases, with 21 bases between the two germline ends. In DNA, the CDR3 is TGTGCCAGCAGCCCTGGGACCGCGAAGTATGGGGACATTCAGTACTTC. This translates into CASSPGTAKYGDIQYF. Combining the CDR3 with reference TRBV3-1 and TRBJ2-4 gives the whole variable domain DTAVSQTPKYLVTQMGNDKSIKCEQNLGHDTMYWYKQDSKKFLKIMFSYNNKELIINETVPNRFSPKSPDKAHLNLHINSLELGDSAVYFCASSPGTAKYGDIQYFGAGTRLSVL.

This clonotype was seen repeatedly, ten times or more. The chain recombines TRBV20-1 with TRBJ2-1, with D perhaps TRBD1 (6 bases). This CDR3 has 16 residues. Per the germline V gene, CDR1 is DFQATT and CDR2 is SNEGSKA (reference sequence). Trimming left V 0 bases short and J 1 base short, with 13 bases between. In DNA, the CDR3 is TGCAGTGCTAGAGATCGTAGCAGGGGATCCTACAATGAGCAGTTCTTC. Protein: CSARDRSRGSYNEQFF.

This sequence joins TRBV10-3 and TRBJ1-1; TRBD1 might be the D (5 bases). CDR1 ENHRY and CDR2 SYGVKD come from the germline V gene. The CDR3 spans 15 residues. V dropped 3 bases and J dropped 11 bases, with 22 bases sitting between them. The CDR3 spells CAISDPGASSVAAFF. In nucleotides, the CDR3 is TGTGCCATCAGTGACCCCGGGGCCTCTTCGGTTGCGGCTTTCTTT.

This clonotype has just a few counts. For the CDR3, the DNA is TGCGCCAGCAGCCAAGTCTTGTGGTCACCCCTCCACTTT. Protein: CASSQVLWSPLHF. The chain is built from TRBV4-1 and TRBJ1-6; D ambiguous. The CDR3 is 13 amino acids. V lost 1 base and J 10 bases, leaving 8 bases between the germline ends. Germline CDR1 and CDR2: MGHRA and YSYEKL.

There are a few counts of this clonotype. The rearrangement uses TRBV5-6 and TRBJ2-7, with D perhaps TRBD2 (5 bases). There are 15 residues in the CDR3. The V end was cut by 3 bases, the J end by 3 bases, with 16 bases between. Germline CDR1 and CDR2: SGHDT and YYEEEE. This chain's CDR3 is CASSSAGIDIYEQYF. DNA of the CDR3: TGTGCCAGCAGCTCCGCCGGGATCGATATCTACGAGCAGTACTTC.

The V gene is TRBV9, the J gene TRBJ1-3; D is uncertain. The CDR3 has 14 amino acids. The ends were cut back, 0 bases at V and 2 bases at J, with 6 bases in the middle. Germline loops: CDR1 SGDLS, CDR2 YYNGEE. The CDR3 protein is CASSVDRTGNTIYF. The CDR3 bases are TGTGCCAGCAGCGTAGATCGAACTGGAAACACCATATATTTT.

This clonotype was seen more than once but under ten times. The chain combines TRBV19 with TRBJ2-1; no firm D call. The CDR3 is made up of 13 amino acids. The V gene's germline CDR1 is LNHDA and CDR2 SQIVND (reference sequence). The V end was cut by 5 bases, the J end by 6 bases, with 11 bases between. This CDR3 reads CASSWQIFNEQFF. CDR3 bases: TGTGCCAGTAGTTGGCAGATCTTCAATGAGCAGTTCTTC.

This clonotype was found a few times. The rearrangement joins TRBV7-2 to TRBJ2-1; 13 bases agree with TRBD2. CDR1 is SGHTA, CDR2 FQGNSA, per germline. The CDR3 runs to 16 residues. V lost 5 bases and J lost 7; bases outside the gene matches: 8. The CDR3 loop reads CASSPRLAGGSNEQFF. CDR3 coding DNA: TGTGCCAGCAGCCCCAGACTAGCGGGAGGTTCAAATGAGCAGTTCTTC.

There are a few counts of this clonotype. Written as DNA, the CDR3 is TGCAGTGCTAGAGATAACAGGGTCCCCTACGAGCAGTACTTC. Its protein product is CSARDNRVPYEQYF. The chain has TRBV20-1 and TRBJ2-7; the D gene is possibly TRBD1 (6 bases). There are 14 residues in the CDR3. Per the germline V gene, CDR1 is DFQATT and CDR2 is SNEGSKA (reference sequence). The V end was cut by 0 bases, the J end by 2 bases, with 11 bases between.

This clonotype was detected ten times or more. The chain recombines TRBV5-1 with TRBJ2-2, with 12 bases matching TRBD2. The CDR3 totals 18 residues. In germline, CDR1 is SGHRS, CDR2 YFSETQ. The ends lost 2 bases at V and 2 bases at J; junction bases unmatched: 7. The CDR3: CASSFRTSGGTNTGELFF. As DNA, the CDR3 is TGCGCCAGCAGCTTCCGCACTAGCGGGGGGACCAACACCGGGGAGCTGTTTTTT.

This clonotype was recorded a few times. This chain joins TRBV28 and TRBJ2-3; 7 bases fit TRBD1. Per the germline V gene, CDR1 is MDHEN and CDR2 is SYDVKM. Germline trimming cut 6 bases from V and 2 bases from J; bases unmatched to any gene: 5. CDR3 length equals 14 residues. CDR3 amino acids: CASSRGQTTDTQYF. CDR3 bases: TGTGCCAGCAGCCGGGGACAGACCACAGATACGCAGTATTTT.

This clonotype was found a few times. The chain uses TRBV7-2 and TRBJ2-3; 7 bases match TRBD2. CDR1 and CDR2 from the germline V gene are SGHTA and FQGNSA. J gave up 6 bases and V 6 bases, and 12 bases lay outside the gene matches. This CDR3 has 15 amino acids. The CDR3 sequence: CASRPSSGPRDTQYF. The CDR3 DNA reads as TGTGCCAGCAGACCATCTAGCGGACCTAGGGATACGCAGTATTTT. The entire variable domain, with the rest obtained from reference TRBV7-2 and TRBJ2-3, is as follows: GAGVSQSPSNKVTEKGKDVELRCDPISGHTALYWYRQSLGQGLEFLIYFQGNSAPDKSGLPSDRFSAERTGGSVSTLTIQRTQQEDSAVYLCASRPSSGPRDTQYFGPGTRLTVL.

V is TRBV20-1 and J is TRBJ2-7; D is undetermined. The CDR3 spans 13 residues. Germline V gene data show CDR1 as DFQATT and CDR2 as SNEGSKA (reference sequence). The V end lost 6 bases, the J end lost 2 bases, and 14 bases lay between the germline ends. CDR3 residues: CSAPIEPPYEQYF. CDR3 bases: TGCAGTGCCCCCATCGAGCCACCCTACGAGCAGTACTTC.

In its sample, this clonotype was seen many times. This rearrangement joins TRBV20-1 to TRBJ2-1; 14 bases agree with TRBD2. Germline V gives CDR1 DFQATT, CDR2 SNEGSKA (reference sequence). CDR3 length equals 17 residues. Trimming removed 6 bases from V and 0 bases from J; junction bases left unmatched: 7. The CDR3 spells CSAKGLAGVISYNEQFF. The CDR3 DNA reads as TGCAGTGCAAAGGGACTAGCGGGAGTGATCTCCTACAATGAGCAGTTCTTC.

The rearrangement joins TRBV3-1 to TRBJ1-2; D remains ambiguous. Trimming cost V 4 bases and J 7 bases, with 19 bases left between them. The CDR3 contains 15 residues. Germline V gene lookup returns CDR1 LGHDT and CDR2 YNNKEL (reference sequence). The CDR3 nucleotides read TGTGCCAGCAGCCGGCGGACGCTTAGGGAGCGTGGCTACACCTTC. This translates into CASSRRTLRERGYTF.

This clonotype was observed at least ten times. V usage is TRBV9 and J usage is TRBJ1-1; weak D call: TRBD1 (5 bases). Trimming cost V 0 bases and J 4 bases, with 19 bases left between them. CDR1 SGDLS and CDR2 YYNGEE come from the germline V gene. The CDR3 contains 17 residues. The CDR3 here is CASSVAKEGLRTTEAFF. CDR3 DNA sequence: TGTGCCAGCAGCGTAGCTAAGGAGGGGCTAAGGACCACTGAAGCTTTCTTT.

The chain is built from TRBV20-1 and TRBJ2-7, with D tentatively TRBD1 (6 bases). CDR3 length equals 14 residues. Germline V gene lookup returns CDR1 DFQATT and CDR2 SNEGSKA (reference sequence). The germline V and J ends were trimmed by 0 bases and 7 bases, with 16 bases remaining between them. CDR3 loop: CSARDLGPTGEQYF. The CDR3 coding sequence is TGCAGTGCTAGAGATCTGGGTCCCACAGGGGAGCAGTACTTC.

This sequence joins TRBV7-2 and TRBJ1-5; tentatively, D is TRBD1 (6 bases). The CDR3 spans 14 residues. The V gene lost 6 bases and the J gene lost 2 bases, with 11 bases spanning the gap. Germline V gives CDR1 SGHTA, CDR2 FQGNSA. DNA of the CDR3: TGTGCCAGCAGTCACAGGGTTGGCAATCAGCCCCAGCATTTT. It yields the protein CASSHRVGNQPQHF.

This clonotype was observed at least ten times. The chain carries TRBV7-2 and TRBJ2-1, with D hard to call. This CDR3 comprises 18 residues. Per the germline V gene, CDR1 is SGHTA and CDR2 is FQGNSA. The ends were cut back, 0 bases at V and 6 bases at J, with 21 bases in the middle. The CDR3 DNA sequence: TGTGCCAGCAGCTTAGCTCCGTTTAGCAACCCCCCGGGCAATGAGCAGTTCTTC. As protein: CASSLAPFSNPPGNEQFF.

This clonotype was found a few times. The V and J genes are TRBV9 and TRBJ2-3, with no clear D. CDR1 and CDR2 from the germline V gene are SGDLS and YYNGEE. V was trimmed by 1 base and J by 5 bases, leaving 11 bases between them. The CDR3 consists of 14 residues. CDR3 residues: CASSVPTPGDTQYF. The DNA for the CDR3 is TGTGCCAGCAGCGTACCGACTCCGGGAGATACGCAGTATTTT.

This clonotype was counted only a few times. The CDR3 DNA follows: TGCAGTGCTAGGGGGGGTGTGGGCTATGGCTACACCTTC. Protein product: CSARGGVGYGYTF. The J gene is TRBJ1-2, the V gene TRBV20-1, with a tentative D call TRBD1 (5 bases). V was cut by 3 bases and J by 4 bases, with 12 bases left in between. The CDR3 spans 13 residues. CDR1 is DFQATT and CDR2 is SNEGSKA in the germline V gene (reference sequence).

This clonotype occurred a few times. J is TRBJ2-1 and V is TRBV29-1, with 7 bases aligning to TRBD1. The J segment lost 0 bases and the V segment lost 0 bases, leaving 2 bases of the junction unmatched. This CDR3 contains 15 residues. Germline V lookup: CDR1 SQVTM, CDR2 ANQGSEA. The CDR3 nucleotides read TGCAGCGTTGAAGAGGGACAGCCCTCCTACAATGAGCAGTTCTTC. Its protein is CSVEEGQPSYNEQFF.

This clonotype was found many times. This chain joins TRBV5-1 and TRBJ2-3; the D gene is possibly TRBD1 (5 bases). The germline V gene encodes CDR1 SGHRS and CDR2 YFSETQ. V shed 2 bases and J shed 6 bases, with 10 bases lying between them. The CDR3 totals 13 residues. CDR3 protein: CASSFGAADTQYF. In DNA, the CDR3 is TGCGCCAGCAGCTTTGGGGCAGCGGATACGCAGTATTTT.

This clonotype was counted only a few times. The CDR3 sequence: CASSLPIGDTEAFF. The CDR3 DNA is TGTGCCAGCAGCCTCCCTATAGGGGACACTGAAGCTTTCTTT. The V gene is TRBV7-3, the J gene TRBJ1-1; TRBD1 is a possible D gene (5 bases). CDR3 length equals 14 residues. V shed 5 bases and J shed 3 bases, with 13 bases lying between them. In germline, CDR1 is SGHTA, CDR2 FQGTGA.

The chain has TRBV20-1 and TRBJ1-1, with D possibly matching TRBD1 (6 bases). The CDR3 length is 14 residues. CDR1 and CDR2 (germline): DFQATT, SNEGSKA (reference sequence). Trimming pared 0 bases from V and 5 bases from J, leaving 13 bases between. Here the CDR3 reads CSARDGGEWTEAFF. The CDR3 DNA reads TGCAGTGCTAGAGATGGGGGCGAGTGGACTGAAGCTTTCTTT.

The rearrangement uses TRBV20-1 and TRBJ2-7; 13 bases align to TRBD2. Unmatched junction bases numbered 11, after V lost 5 bases and J lost 4 bases. CDR3 length: 16 residues. Germline loops: CDR1 DFQATT, CDR2 SNEGSKA (reference sequence). CDR3 DNA sequence: TGCAGTGCTGATCCCGGGACTAGCGGGATATCGTACGAGCAGTACTTC. Translating it yields CSADPGTSGISYEQYF.

This clonotype was detected a few times. The genes are TRBV12-3 or TRBV12-4 and TRBJ1-3; a possible D gene is TRBD1 (6 bases). The CDR3 is 16 amino acids. The V gene lost 5 bases and the J gene lost 0 bases, with 14 bases spanning the gap. As DNA, the CDR3 is TGTGCCAGCAGTCCCTCAGGGGTCACCTCTGGAAACACCATATATTTT. Amino acid sequence: CASSPSGVTSGNTIYF.

This clonotype was observed at least ten times. The chain links TRBV7-2 to TRBJ2-7, with TRBD1 as a possible D gene (7 bases). CDR1 and CDR2 (germline): SGHTA, FQGNSA. CDR3 size: 13 residues. V lost 7 bases and J 4 bases, leaving 14 bases between the germline ends. Here the CDR3 DNA reads TGTGCCAGCACTCCAGGGGGGTCTTACGAGCAGTACTTC. Its protein is CASTPGGSYEQYF.

V and J are TRBV24-1 and TRBJ2-5; 7 bases match TRBD1. V shed 1 base, J shed 5 bases, and the junction held 6 bases outside the gene matches. CDR1 is KGHDR and CDR2 is SFDVKD in the germline V gene. The CDR3 is 15 amino acids. For the CDR3, the DNA is TGTGCCACCAGTGATTTCAGGGGGAGTTTGGAGACCCAGTACTTC. Amino acid sequence: CATSDFRGSLETQYF.